These 5 T cell receptor beta chains came from one sample sequenced in a study of CD8 T cells in ankylosing spondylitis. MiXCR, run by TCRdb on the 5' RACE reads, gives a single entry per CDR3 protein. This sample has 200,000 to 300,000 distinct CDR3 sequences; 24% occur once, and the top ten carry roughly 0.67%. The specimen sequenced was blood, either unsorted or a sorted T cell fraction (not recorded which). These receptors were taken from a male donor with ankylosing spondylitis or in good health (not recorded which).

J is TRBJ2-5 and V is TRBV20-1, with 10 bases matching TRBD2. The CDR3 spans 15 residues. Per the germline V gene, CDR1 is DFQATT and CDR2 is SNEGSKA (reference sequence). V lost 2 bases to trimming and J lost 9 bases; unmatched junction nucleotides: 12. Here the CDR3 reads CSARSSGGSVGAQYF. The CDR3 DNA reads as TGCAGTGCTAGAAGTAGCGGGGGGTCCGTAGGTGCCCAGTACTTC.

This clonotype was recorded many times. The rearrangement joins TRBV20-1 to TRBJ2-7, with D perhaps matching TRBD2 (5 bases). This CDR3 is built from 12 residues. V gave up 4 bases and J gave up 5 bases, with 12 bases separating them. Germline assignment: CDR1 DFQATT and CDR2 SNEGSKA (reference sequence). This CDR3 is CSATKAGDEQYF. DNA of the CDR3: TGCAGTGCTACTAAAGCCGGGGACGAGCAGTACTTC.

The genes are TRBV5-5 and TRBJ2-3; TRBD1 matches at 7 bases. With V trimmed by 5 bases and J by 1 base, 7 bases remained unmatched. The CDR3 contains 15 residues. The germline V gene encodes CDR1 SGHKS and CDR2 YYEKEE (reference sequence). CDR3 nucleotides: TGTGCCAGCAGTGCTCCGGGACAGCGCACAGATACGCAGTATTTT. Amino acids: CASSAPGQRTDTQYF. The full variable domain, with the rest looked up from reference TRBV5-5 and TRBJ2-3, is DAGVTQSPTHLIKTRGQQVTLRCSPISGHKSVSWYQQVLGQGPQFIFQYYEKEERGRGNFPDRFSARQFPNYSSELNVNALLLGDSALYLCASSAPGQRTDTQYFGPGTRLTVL.

The V gene is TRBV6-5, the J gene TRBJ1-3, with TRBD1 identical over 7 bases. Germline trimming cut 6 bases from V and 7 bases from J; bases unmatched to any gene: 12. This CDR3 region has 15 residues. Germline CDR1 and CDR2: MNHEY and SVGAGI. The CDR3 DNA reads as TGTGCCAGCAGGTTACCGGGACAGCGCGGGAACACCATATATTTT. Its protein is CASRLPGQRGNTIYF.

V is TRBV20-1 and J is TRBJ2-3; 11 bases line up with TRBD2. Germline lookup yields CDR1 DFQATT and CDR2 SNEGSKA (reference sequence). CDR3 length: 18 amino acids. Trimming took 3 bases from V and 4 from J; bases not matched to a gene: 15. The CDR3, as DNA: TGCAGTGCTAGGGTAGGGTCTAGCGGGGGGCCGGTGGCAGATACGCAGTATTTT. Its translation is CSARVGSSGGPVADTQYF.